This T cell receptor (beta chain) was found in a study of OX40 agonist ivuxolimab in advanced cancers. Findings and caveats of the study: The 0.1-3.0 mg/kg partial responders had among the lowest clonal expansion. The average count of expanded clones was higher among CD8+ T cells than among CD4+.

The data were produced by immunoSEQ multiplex PCR, yet TCRdb's version contains in-frame clones alone and is incomplete. Among 55,000 to 75,000 clones listed, about 85% were seen once. Trimming took 0 bases from V and 2 from J, leaving 5 bases between them. Germline V gene sequence: CDR1 LNHNV, CDR2 YYDKDF (reference sequence). The CDR3 contains 14 residues. Regarding this clone: Its specificity is unknown.

Systemic immunosuppression or a history of autoimmune disease excluded patients. This chain uses TRBV15 with TRBJ1-5; no definite D call. The receptor comes from an adult with an advanced solid tumor such as melanoma, head and neck, liver or kidney cancer. The material sequenced was CD4+ or CD8+ T cells sorted from blood, taken in a trial of the OX40 agonist ivuxolimab. The CDR3 nucleotides are TGTGCCACCAGCAGAGATGGGGGCAATCAGCCCCAGCATTTT. It translates to CATSRDGGNQPQHF.